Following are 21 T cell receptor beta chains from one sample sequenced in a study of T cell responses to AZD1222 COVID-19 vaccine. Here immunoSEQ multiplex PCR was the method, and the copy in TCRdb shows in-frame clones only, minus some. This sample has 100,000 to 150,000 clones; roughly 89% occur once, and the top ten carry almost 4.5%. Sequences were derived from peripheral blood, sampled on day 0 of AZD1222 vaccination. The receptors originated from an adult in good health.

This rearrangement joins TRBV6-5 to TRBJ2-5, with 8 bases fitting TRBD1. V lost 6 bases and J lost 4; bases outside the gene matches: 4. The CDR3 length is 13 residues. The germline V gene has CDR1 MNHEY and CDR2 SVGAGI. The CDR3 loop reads CASRGQGRETQYF. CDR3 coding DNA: TGTGCCAGCAGAGGACAGGGAAGAGAGACCCAGTACTTC.

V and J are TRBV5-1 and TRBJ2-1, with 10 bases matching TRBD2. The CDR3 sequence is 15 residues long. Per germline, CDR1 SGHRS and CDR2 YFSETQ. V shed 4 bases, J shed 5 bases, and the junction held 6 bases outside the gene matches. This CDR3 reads CASSPTSGTNNEQFF. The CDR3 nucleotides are TGCGCCAGCAGCCCCACTAGCGGGACGAACAATGAGCAGTTCTTC.

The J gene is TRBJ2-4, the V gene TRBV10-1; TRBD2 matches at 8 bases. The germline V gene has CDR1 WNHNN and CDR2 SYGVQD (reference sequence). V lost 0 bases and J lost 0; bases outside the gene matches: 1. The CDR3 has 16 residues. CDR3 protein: CASSESSGGAKNIQYF. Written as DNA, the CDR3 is TGCGCCAGCAGTGAGTCGAGCGGGGGAGCCAAAAACATTCAGTACTTC.

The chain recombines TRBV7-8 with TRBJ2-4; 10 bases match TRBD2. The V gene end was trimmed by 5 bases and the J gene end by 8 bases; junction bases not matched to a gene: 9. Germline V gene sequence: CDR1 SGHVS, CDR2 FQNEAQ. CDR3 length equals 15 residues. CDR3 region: CASSISGGANDIQYF. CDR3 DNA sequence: TGTGCCAGCAGCATAAGCGGGGGGGCCAATGACATTCAGTACTTC.

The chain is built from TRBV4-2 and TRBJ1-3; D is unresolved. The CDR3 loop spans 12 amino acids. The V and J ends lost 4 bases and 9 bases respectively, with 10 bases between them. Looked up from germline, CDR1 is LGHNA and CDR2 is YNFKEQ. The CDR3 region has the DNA TGTGCCAGCAGCCCCTCCTTGAGCACCATATATTTT. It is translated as CASSPSLSTIYF.

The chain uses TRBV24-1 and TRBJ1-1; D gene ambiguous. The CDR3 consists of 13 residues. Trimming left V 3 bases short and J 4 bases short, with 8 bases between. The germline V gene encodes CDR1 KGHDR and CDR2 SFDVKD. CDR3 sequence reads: CATSDRRGTEAFF. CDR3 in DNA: TGTGCCACCAGTGATCGCCGGGGCACTGAAGCTTTCTTT.

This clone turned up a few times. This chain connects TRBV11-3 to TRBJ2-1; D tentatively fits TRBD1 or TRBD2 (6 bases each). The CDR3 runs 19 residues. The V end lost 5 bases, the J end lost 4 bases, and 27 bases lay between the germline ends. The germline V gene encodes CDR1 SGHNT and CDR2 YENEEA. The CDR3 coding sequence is TGTGCCAGCAGCCACCCCACGGTGGGGGGCAGGGGAGGATACAATGAGCAGTTCTTC. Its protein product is CASSHPTVGGRGGYNEQFF.

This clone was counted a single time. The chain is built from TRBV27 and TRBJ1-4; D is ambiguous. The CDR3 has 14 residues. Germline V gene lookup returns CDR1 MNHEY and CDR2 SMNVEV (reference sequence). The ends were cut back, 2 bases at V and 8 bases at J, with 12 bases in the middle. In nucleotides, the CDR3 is TGTGCCAGCAGTTTAGGGTCTGGTTACGAAAAACTGTTTTTT. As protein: CASSLGSGYEKLFF.

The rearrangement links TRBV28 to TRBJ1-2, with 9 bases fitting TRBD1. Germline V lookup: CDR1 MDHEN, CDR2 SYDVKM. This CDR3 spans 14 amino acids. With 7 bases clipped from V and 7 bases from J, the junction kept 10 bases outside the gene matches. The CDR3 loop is CASKLRDRVGGYTF. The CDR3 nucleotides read TGTGCCAGCAAGCTTAGGGACAGGGTTGGTGGCTACACCTTC.

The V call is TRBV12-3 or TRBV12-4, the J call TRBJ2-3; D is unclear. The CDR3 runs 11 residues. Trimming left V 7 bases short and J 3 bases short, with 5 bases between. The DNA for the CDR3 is TGTGCCAGCACCGATACAGATACGCAGTATTTT. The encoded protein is CASTDTDTQYF.

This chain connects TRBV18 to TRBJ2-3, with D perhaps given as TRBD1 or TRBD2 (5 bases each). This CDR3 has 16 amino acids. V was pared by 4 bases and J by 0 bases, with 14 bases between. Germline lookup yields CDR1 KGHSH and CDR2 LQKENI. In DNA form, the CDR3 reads TGTGCCAGCTCACAGTATGTCGGGGCTAGCACAGATACGCAGTATTTT. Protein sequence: CASSQYVGASTDTQYF.

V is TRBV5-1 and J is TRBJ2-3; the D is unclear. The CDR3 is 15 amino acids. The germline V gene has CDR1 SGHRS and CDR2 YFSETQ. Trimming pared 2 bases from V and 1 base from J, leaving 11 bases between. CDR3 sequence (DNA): TGCGCCAGCAGCTTCGGGTACCCCGGCACAGATACGCAGTATTTT. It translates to CASSFGYPGTDTQYF.

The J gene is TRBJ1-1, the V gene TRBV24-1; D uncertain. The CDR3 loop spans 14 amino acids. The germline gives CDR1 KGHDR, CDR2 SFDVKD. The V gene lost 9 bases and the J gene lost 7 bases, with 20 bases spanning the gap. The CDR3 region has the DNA TGTGCCACCCCCCTTCCCCCCCGAGGAAGTGAAGCTTTCTTT. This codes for CATPLPPRGSEAFF.

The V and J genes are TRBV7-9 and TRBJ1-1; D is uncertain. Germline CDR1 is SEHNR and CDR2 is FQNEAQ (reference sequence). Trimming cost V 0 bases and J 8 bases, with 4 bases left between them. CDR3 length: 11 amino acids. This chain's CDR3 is CASSLAVEAFF. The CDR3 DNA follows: TGTGCCAGCAGCTTAGCAGTCGAAGCTTTCTTT.

CDR3 nucleotides: TGTGCCAGCACAGAACCAGGGGTCGAGCAGTACTTC. Its translation: CASTEPGVEQYF. The chain employs TRBV18 and TRBJ2-7; TRBD1 is a possible D gene (6 bases). Germline CDR1 reads KGHSH; CDR2 reads LQKENI. V was trimmed by 8 bases and J by 6 bases, leaving 14 bases between them. The CDR3 length is 12 residues.

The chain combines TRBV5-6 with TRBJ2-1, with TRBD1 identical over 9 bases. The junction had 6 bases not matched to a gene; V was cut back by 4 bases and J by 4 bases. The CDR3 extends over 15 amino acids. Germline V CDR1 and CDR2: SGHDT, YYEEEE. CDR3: CASSGGTGLYNEQFF. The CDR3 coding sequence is TGTGCCAGCAGCGGCGGGACAGGGCTATACAATGAGCAGTTCTTC.

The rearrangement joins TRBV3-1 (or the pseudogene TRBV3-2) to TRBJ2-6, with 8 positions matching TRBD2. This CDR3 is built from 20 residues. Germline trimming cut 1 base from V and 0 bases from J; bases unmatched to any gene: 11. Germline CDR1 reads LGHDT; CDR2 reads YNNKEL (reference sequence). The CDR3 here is CASSQAWGLVPPSGANVLTF. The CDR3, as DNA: TGTGCCAGCAGCCAAGCCTGGGGACTAGTTCCCCCCTCTGGGGCCAACGTCCTGACTTTC.

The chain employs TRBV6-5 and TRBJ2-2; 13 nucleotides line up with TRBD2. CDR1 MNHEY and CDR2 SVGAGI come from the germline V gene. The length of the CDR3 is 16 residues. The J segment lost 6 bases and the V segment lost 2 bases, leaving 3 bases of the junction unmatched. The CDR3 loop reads CASSYGTSGTAGELFF. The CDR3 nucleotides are TGTGCCAGCAGTTACGGGACTAGCGGGACGGCCGGGGAGCTGTTTTTT.

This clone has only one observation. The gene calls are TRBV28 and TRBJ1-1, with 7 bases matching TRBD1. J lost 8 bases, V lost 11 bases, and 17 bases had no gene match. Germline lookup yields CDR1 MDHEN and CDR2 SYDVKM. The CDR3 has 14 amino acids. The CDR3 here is CAGTDRSSLGEAFF. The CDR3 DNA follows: TGTGCCGGGACGGACAGGTCAAGTCTAGGGGAAGCTTTCTTT. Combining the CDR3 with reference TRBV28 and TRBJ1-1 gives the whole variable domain DVKVTQSSRYLVKRTGEKVFLECVQDMDHENMFWYRQDPGLGLRLIYFSYDVKMKEKGDIPEGYSVSREKKERFSLILESASTNQTSMYLCAGTDRSSLGEAFFGQGTRLTVV.

CDR3 sequence: CASSTGTSGRNTGELFF. The CDR3 DNA sequence: TGCGCCAGCAGCACCGGGACTAGCGGGAGGAACACCGGGGAGCTGTTTTTT. V gene TRBV5-1 combines with J gene TRBJ2-2; 14 nucleotides match TRBD2. J gave up 1 base and V 4 bases, and 3 bases lay outside the gene matches. This CDR3 has 17 amino acids. Germline V gives CDR1 SGHRS, CDR2 YFSETQ.

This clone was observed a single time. The CDR3 DNA reads TGTGCCATCGGGGCAGGGGGCGGATCGGCCTACGAGCAGTACTTC. Translation: CAIGAGGGSAYEQYF. This chain connects TRBV10-3 to TRBJ2-7; 8 bases are a match to TRBD1. Germline lookup yields CDR1 ENHRY and CDR2 SYGVKD. The junction had 11 bases not matched to a gene; V was cut back by 8 bases and J by 2 bases. This CDR3 has 15 amino acids.